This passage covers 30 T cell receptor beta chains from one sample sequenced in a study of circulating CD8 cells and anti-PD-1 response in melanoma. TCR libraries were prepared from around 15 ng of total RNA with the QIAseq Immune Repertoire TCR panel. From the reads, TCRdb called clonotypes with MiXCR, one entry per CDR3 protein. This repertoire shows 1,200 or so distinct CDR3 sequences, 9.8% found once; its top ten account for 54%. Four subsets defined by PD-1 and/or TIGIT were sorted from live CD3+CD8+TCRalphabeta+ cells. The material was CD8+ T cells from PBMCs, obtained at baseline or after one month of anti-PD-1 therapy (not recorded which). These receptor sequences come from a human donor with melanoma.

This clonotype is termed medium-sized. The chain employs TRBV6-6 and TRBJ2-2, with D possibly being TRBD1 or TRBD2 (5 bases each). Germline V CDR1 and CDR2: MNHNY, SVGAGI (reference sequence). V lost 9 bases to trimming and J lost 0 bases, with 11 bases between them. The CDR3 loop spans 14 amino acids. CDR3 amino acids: CASLGRTNTGELFF. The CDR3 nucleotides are TGTGCCAGTCTGGGACGGACGAACACCGGGGAGCTGTTTTTT.

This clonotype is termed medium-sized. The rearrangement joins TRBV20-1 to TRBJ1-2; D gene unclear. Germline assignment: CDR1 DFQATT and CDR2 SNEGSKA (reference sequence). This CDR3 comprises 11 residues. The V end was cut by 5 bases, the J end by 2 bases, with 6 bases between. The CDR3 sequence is CSAPDNYGYTF. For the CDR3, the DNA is TGCAGTGCTCCGGACAACTATGGCTACACCTTC.

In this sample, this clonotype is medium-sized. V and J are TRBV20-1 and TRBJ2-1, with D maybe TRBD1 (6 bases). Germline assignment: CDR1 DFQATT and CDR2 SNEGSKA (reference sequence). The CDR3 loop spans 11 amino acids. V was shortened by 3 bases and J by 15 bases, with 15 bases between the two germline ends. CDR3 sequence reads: CSASLTGKLFF. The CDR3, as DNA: TGCAGTGCTAGCCTAACAGGGAAGCTGTTCTTC.

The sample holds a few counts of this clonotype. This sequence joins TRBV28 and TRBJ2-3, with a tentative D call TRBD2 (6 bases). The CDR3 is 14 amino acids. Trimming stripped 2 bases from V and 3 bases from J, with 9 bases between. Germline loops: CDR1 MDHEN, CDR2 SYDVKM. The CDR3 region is CASSLPGVTDTQYF. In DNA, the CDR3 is TGTGCCAGCAGTTTACCGGGAGTGACAGATACGCAGTATTTT.

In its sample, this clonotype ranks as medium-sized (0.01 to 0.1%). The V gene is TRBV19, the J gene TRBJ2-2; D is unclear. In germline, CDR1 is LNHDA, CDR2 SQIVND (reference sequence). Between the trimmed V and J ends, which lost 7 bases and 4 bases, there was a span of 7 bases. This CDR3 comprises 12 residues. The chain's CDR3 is CASTPGTGELFF. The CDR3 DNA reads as TGTGCCAGTACTCCCGGCACCGGGGAGCTGTTTTTT.

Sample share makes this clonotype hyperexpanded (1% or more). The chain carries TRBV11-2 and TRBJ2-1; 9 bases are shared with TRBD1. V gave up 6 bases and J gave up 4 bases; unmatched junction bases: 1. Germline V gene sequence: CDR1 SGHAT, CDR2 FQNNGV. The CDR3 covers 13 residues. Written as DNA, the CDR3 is TGTGCCAGCAGGACAGGGGGATACAATGAGCAGTTCTTC. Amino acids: CASRTGGYNEQFF.

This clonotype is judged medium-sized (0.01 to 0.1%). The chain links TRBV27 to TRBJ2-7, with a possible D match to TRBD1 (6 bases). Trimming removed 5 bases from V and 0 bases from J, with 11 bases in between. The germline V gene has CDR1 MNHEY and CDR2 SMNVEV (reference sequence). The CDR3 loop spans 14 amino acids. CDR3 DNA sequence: TGTGCCAGCAGTGACCGACAGGTCTCCTACGAGCAGTACTTC. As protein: CASSDRQVSYEQYF.

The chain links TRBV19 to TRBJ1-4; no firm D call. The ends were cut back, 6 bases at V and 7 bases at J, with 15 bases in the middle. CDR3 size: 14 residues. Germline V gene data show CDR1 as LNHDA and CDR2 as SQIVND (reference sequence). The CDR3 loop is CASRVLFNSEKLFF. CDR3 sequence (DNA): TGTGCCAGTAGGGTACTCTTTAACAGTGAAAAACTGTTTTTT.

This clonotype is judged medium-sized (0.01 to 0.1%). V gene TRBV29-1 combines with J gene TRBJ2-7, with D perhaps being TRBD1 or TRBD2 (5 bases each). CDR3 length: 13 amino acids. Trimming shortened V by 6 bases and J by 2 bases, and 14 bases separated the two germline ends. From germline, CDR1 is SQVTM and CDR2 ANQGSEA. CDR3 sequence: CSVTWGITYEQYF. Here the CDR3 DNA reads TGCAGCGTGACTTGGGGGATCACCTACGAGCAGTACTTC.

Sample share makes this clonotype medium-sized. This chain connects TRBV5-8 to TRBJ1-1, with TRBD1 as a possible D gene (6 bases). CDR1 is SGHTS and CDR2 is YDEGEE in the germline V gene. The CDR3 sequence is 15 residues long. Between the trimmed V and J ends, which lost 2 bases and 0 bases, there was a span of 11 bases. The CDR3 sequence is CASSFFGGLNTEAFF. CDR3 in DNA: TGTGCCAGCAGCTTTTTCGGGGGCTTGAACACTGAAGCTTTCTTT. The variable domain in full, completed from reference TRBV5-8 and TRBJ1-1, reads EAGVTQSPTHLIKTRGQQATLRCSPISGHTSVYWYQQALGLGLQFLLWYDEGEERNRGNFPPRFSGRQFPNYSSELNVNALELEDSALYLCASSFFGGLNTEAFFGQGTRLTVV.

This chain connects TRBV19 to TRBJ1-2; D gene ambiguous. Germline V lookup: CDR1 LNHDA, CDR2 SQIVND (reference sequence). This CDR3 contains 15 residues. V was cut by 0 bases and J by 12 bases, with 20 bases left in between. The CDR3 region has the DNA TGTGCCAGTAGTATAGATTGGCCGCGACTCTCAGGCCACACCTTC. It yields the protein CASSIDWPRLSGHTF.

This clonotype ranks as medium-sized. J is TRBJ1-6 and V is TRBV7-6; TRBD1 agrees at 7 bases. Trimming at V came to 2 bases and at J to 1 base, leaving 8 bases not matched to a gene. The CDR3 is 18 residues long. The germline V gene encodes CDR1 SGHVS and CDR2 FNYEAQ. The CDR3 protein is CASSLSRGGASYNSPLHF. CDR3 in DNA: TGTGCCAGCAGCTTATCCCGAGGGGGCGCGTCCTATAATTCACCCCTCCACTTT.

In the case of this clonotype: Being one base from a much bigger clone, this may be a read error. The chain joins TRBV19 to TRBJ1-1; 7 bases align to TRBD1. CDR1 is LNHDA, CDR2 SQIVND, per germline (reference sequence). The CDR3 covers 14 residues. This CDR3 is CVSSPTGLGTEAFF. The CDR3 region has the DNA TGTGTCAGTAGCCCGACAGGGCTCGGCACTGAAGCTTTCTTT.

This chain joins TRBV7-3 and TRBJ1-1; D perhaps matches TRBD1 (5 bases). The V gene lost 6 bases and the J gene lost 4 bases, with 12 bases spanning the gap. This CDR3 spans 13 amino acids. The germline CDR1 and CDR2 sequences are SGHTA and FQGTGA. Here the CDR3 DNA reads TGTGCCAGCAGTCTATCGGGGGGCACTGAAGCTTTCTTT. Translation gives CASSLSGGTEAFF.

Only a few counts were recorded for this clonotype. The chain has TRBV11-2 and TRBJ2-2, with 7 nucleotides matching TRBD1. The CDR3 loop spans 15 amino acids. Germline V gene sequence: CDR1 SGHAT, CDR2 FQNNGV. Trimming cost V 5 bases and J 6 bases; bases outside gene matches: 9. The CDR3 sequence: CASSHPPGGSGELFF. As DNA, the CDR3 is TGTGCCAGCAGCCATCCTCCAGGGGGATCCGGGGAGCTGTTTTTT. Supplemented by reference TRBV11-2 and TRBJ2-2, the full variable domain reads EAGVAQSPRYKIIEKRQSVAFWCNPISGHATLYWYQQILGQGPKLLIQFQNNGVVDDSQLPKDRFSAERLKGVDSTLKIQPAKLEDSAVYLCASSHPPGGSGELFFGEGSRLTVL.

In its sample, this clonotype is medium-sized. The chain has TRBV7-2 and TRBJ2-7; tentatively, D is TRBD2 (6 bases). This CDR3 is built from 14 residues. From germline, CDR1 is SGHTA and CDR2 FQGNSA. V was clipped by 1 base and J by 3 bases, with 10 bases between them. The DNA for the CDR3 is TGTGCCAGCAGCTTAGAGGGACTGATCTACGAGCAGTACTTC. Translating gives CASSLEGLIYEQYF. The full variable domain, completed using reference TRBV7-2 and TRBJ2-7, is GAGVSQSPSNKVTEKGKDVELRCDPISGHTALYWYRQSLGQGLEFLIYFQGNSAPDKSGLPSDRFSAERTGGSVSTLTIQRTQQEDSAVYLCASSLEGLIYEQYFGPGTRLTVT.

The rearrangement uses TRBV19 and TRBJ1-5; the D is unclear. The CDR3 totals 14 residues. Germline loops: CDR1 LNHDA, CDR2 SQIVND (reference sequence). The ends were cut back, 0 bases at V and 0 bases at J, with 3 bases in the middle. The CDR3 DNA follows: TGTGCCAGTAGTATAGATTATAGCAATCAGCCCCAGCATTTT. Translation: CASSIDYSNQPQHF.

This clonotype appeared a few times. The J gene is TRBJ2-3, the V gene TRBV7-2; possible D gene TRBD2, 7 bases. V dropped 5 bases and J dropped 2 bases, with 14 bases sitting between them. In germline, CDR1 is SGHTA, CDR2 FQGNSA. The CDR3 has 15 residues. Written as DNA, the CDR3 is TGTGCCAGCAGCCTAGGGGGACTAAACACAGATACGCAGTATTTT. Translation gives CASSLGGLNTDTQYF. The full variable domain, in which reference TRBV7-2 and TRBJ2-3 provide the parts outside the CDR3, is GAGVSQSPSNKVTEKGKDVELRCDPISGHTALYWYRQSLGQGLEFLIYFQGNSAPDKSGLPSDRFSAERTGGSVSTLTIQRTQQEDSAVYLCASSLGGLNTDTQYFGPGTRLTVL.

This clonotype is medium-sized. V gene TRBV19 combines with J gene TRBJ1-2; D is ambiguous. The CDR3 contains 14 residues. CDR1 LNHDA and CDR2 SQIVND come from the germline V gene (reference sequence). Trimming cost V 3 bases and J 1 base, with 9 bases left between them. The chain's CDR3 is CASSIISYNYGYTF. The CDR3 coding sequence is TGTGCCAGTAGTATTATCAGTTATAACTATGGCTACACCTTC. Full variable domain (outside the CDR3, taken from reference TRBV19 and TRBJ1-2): DGGITQSPKYLFRKEGQNVTLSCEQNLNHDAMYWYRQDPGQGLRLIYYSQIVNDFQKGDIAEGYSVSREKKESFPLTVTSAQKNPTAFYLCASSIISYNYGYTFGSGTRLTVV.

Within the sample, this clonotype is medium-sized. The CDR3 DNA follows: TGCAGTGCTAGAGATCTGTCAGGGGACTCCTACGAGCAGTACTTC. Translating gives CSARDLSGDSYEQYF. V gene TRBV20-1 combines with J gene TRBJ2-7, with D possibly matching TRBD1 (6 bases). Germline loops: CDR1 DFQATT, CDR2 SNEGSKA (reference sequence). The V end was cut by 0 bases, the J end by 0 bases, with 12 bases between. The CDR3 is made up of 15 amino acids.

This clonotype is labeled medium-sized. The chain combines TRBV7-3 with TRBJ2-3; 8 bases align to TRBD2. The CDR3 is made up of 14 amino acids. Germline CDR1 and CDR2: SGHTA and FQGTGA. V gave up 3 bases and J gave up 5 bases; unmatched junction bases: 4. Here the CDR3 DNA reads TGTGCCAGCAGCTTTGCGGGGGGAGGAGATACGCAGTATTTT. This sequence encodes CASSFAGGGDTQYF.

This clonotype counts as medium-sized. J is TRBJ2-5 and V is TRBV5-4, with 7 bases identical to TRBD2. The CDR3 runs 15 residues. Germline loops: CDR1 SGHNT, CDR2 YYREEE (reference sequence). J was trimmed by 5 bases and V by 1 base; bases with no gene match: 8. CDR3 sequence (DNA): TGTGCCAGCAGCTTGTATGTAACTAGCGAGGAGACCCAGTACTTC. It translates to CASSLYVTSEETQYF.

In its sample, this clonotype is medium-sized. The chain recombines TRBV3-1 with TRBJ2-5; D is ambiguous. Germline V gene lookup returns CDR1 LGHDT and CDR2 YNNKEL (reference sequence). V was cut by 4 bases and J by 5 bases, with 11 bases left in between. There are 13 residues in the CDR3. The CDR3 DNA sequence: TGTGCCAGCAGCCCCCCGATAGGCGAGACCCAGTACTTC. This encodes CASSPPIGETQYF.

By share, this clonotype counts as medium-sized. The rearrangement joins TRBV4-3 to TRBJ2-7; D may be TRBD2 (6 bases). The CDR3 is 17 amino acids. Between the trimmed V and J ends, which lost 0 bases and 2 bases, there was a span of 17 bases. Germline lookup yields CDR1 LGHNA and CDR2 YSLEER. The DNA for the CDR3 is TGCGCCAGCAGCCAAGATCCGCCCGGGGGACCAACCTACGAGCAGTACTTC. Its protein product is CASSQDPPGGPTYEQYF.

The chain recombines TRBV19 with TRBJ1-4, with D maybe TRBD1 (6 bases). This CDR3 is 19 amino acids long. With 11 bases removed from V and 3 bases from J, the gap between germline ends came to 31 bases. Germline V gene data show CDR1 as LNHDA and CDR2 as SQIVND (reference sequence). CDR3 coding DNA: TGTGCCGGTACCCCCGACCCGCTGACAGGTTGTATAGCTAATGAAAAACTGTTTTTT. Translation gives CAGTPDPLTGCIANEKLFF.

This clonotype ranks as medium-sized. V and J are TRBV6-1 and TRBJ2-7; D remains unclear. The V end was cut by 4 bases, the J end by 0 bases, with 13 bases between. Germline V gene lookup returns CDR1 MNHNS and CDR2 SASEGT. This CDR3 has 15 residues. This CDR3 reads CASSGAALSSYEQYF. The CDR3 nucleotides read TGTGCCAGCAGTGGGGCCGCTCTCAGCTCCTACGAGCAGTACTTC.

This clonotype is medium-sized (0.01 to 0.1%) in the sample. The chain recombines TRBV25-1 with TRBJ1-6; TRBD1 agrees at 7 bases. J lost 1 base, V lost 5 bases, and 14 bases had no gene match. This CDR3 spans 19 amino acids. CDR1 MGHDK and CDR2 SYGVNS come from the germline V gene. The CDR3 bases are TGTGCCAGCAGTCCCCACCCTGGGGACAGTAATTCCTATAATTCACCCCTCCACTTT. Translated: CASSPHPGDSNSYNSPLHF.

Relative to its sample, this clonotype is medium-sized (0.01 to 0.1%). This CDR3 is CASKLGDSSYNEQFF. CDR3 nucleotides: TGTGCCAGTAAGCTTGGCGATAGCTCCTACAATGAGCAGTTCTTC. The chain carries TRBV19 and TRBJ2-1; unclear D gene. Trimming stripped 7 bases from V and 0 bases from J, with 13 bases between. Germline V gene data show CDR1 as LNHDA and CDR2 as SQIVND (reference sequence). CDR3 size: 15 residues.

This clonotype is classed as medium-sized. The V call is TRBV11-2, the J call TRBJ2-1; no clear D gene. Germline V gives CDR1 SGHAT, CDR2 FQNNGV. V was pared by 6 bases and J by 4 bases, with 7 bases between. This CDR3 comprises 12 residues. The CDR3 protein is CASSLPYNEQFF. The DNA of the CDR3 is TGTGCCAGCAGTCTACCGTACAATGAGCAGTTCTTC.

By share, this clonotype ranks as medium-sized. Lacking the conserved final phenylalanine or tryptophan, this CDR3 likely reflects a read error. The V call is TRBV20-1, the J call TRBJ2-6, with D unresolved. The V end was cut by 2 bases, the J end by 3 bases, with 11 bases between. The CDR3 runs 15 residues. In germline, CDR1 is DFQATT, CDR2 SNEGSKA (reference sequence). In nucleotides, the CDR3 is TGCAGTGCTAGACGTCCACCGGATGGGGCCAACGTCCTGACTCTC. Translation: CSARRPPDGANVLTL.